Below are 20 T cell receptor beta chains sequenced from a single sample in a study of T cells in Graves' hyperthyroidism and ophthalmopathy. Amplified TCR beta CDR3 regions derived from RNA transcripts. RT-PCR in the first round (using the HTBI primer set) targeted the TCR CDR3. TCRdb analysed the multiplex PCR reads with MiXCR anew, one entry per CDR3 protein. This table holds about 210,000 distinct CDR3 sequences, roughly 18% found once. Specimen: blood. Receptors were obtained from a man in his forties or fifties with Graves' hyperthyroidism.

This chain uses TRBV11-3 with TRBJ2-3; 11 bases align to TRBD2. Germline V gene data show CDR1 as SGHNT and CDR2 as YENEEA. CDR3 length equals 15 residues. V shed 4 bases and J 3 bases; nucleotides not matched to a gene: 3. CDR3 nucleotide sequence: TGTGCCAGCAGCTCGATAGCGGGAGGGACAGATACGCAGTATTTT. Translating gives CASSSIAGGTDTQYF.

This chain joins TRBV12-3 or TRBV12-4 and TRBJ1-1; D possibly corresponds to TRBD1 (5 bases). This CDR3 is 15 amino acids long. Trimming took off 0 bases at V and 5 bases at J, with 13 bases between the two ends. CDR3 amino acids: CASSLALGPRTEAFF. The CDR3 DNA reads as TGTGCCAGCAGTTTAGCGTTGGGACCCCGGACTGAAGCTTTCTTT.

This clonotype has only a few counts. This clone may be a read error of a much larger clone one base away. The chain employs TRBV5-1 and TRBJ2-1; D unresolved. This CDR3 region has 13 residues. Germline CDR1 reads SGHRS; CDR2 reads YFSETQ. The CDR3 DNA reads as TGCGCCAGCAGCTTGGTCGCTGGCAATGAGCGGTTCTTC. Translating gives CASSLVAGNERFF. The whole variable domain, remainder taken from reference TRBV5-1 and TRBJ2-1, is KAGVTQTPRYLIKTRGQQVTLSCSPISGHRSVSWYQQTPGQGLQFLFEYFSETQRNKGNFPGRFSGRQFSNSRSEMNVSTLELGDSALYLCASSLVAGNERFFGPGTRLTVL.

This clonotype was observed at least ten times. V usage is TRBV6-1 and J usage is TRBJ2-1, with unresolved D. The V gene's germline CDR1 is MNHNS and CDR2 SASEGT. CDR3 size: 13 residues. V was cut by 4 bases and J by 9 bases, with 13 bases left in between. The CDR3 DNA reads TGTGCCAGCAGTGCTCGGCTTGGCTCTGAGCAGTTCTTC. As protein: CASSARLGSEQFF.

In nucleotides, the CDR3 is TGTGCCACCGCATACGGGGGGACTAACTATGGCTACACCTTC. It yields the protein CATAYGGTNYGYTF. The gene calls are TRBV15 and TRBJ1-2; maybe TRBD1 (5 bases). V lost 8 bases and J 0 bases, leaving 13 bases between the germline ends. Germline assignment: CDR1 LNHNV and CDR2 YYDKDF (reference sequence). The CDR3 length is 14 residues.

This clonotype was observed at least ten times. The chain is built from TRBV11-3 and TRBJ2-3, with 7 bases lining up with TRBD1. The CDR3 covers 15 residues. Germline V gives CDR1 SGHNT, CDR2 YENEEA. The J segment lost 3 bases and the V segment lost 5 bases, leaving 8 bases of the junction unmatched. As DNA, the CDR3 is TGTGCCAGCAGCATCCGGACAGGTAGAACAGATACGCAGTATTTT. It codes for CASSIRTGRTDTQYF.

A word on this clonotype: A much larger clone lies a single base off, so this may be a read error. The DNA for the CDR3 is TGTGCCAGCAGTTACACGACTAGCGGGAGGCCCTACGAGCAGTACTTC. It encodes CASSYTTSGRPYEQYF. V and J are TRBV6-2 or TRBV6-3 and TRBJ2-7; 13 bases map to TRBD2. The length of the CDR3 is 16 residues. V lost 2 bases to trimming and J lost 2 bases; unmatched junction nucleotides: 3. Germline V gene lookup returns CDR1 MNHEY and CDR2 SVGEGT.

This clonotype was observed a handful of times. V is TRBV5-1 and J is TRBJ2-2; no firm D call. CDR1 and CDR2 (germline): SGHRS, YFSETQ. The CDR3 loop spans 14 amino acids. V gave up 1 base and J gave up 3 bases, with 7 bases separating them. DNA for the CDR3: TGCGCCAGCAGCTTGTTTACGGACACCGGGGAGCTGTTTTTT. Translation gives CASSLFTDTGELFF.

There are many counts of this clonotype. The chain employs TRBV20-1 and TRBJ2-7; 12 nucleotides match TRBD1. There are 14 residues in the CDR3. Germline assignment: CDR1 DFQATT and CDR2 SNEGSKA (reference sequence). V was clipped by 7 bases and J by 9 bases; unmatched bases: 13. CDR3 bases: TGCAGTGTCACGGGACAGGGGGCAAGTAGTGGGCAGTACTTC. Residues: CSVTGQGASSGQYF.

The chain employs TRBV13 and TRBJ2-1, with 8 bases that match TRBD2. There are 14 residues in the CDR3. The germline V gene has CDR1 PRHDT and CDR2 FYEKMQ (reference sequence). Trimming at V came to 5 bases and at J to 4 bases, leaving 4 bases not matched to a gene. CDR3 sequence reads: CASSAGGTYNEQFF. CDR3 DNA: TGTGCCAGCAGCGCGGGAGGAACTTACAATGAGCAGTTCTTC.

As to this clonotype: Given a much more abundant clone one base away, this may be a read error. The CDR3 DNA reads as TGTGCCAGCAGCCAACAAGCACGGGCTGGCTACACCTTC. Protein product: CASSQQARAGYTF. This chain connects TRBV3-1 to TRBJ1-2, with D uncertain. Germline CDR1 reads LGHDT; CDR2 reads YNNKEL (reference sequence). V shed 2 bases and J shed 7 bases, with 11 bases lying between them. There are 13 residues in the CDR3.

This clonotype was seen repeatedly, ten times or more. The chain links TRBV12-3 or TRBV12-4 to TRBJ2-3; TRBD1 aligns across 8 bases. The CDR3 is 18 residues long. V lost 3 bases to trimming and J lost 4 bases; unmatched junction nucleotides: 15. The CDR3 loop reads CASSFPGTGFMSPDTQYF. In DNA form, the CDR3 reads TGTGCCAGCAGTTTCCCGGGGACAGGTTTTATGAGCCCAGATACGCAGTATTTT.

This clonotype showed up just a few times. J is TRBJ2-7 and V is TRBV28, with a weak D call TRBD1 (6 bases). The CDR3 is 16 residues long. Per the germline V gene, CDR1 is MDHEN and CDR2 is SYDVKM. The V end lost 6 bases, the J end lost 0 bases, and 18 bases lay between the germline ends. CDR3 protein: CASRPPYRVSSYEQYF. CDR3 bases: TGTGCCAGCAGGCCACCCTACAGGGTGAGCTCCTACGAGCAGTACTTC.

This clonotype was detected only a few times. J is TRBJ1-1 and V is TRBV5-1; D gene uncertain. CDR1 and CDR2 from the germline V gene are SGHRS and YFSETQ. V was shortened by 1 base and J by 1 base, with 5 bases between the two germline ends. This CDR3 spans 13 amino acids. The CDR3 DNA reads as TGCGCCAGCAGCTTGCAGCAGAACACTGAAGCTTTCTTT. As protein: CASSLQQNTEAFF.

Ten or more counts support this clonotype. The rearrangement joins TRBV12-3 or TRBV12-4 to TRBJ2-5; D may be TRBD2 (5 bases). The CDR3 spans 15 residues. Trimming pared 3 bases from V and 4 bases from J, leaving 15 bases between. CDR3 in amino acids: CASSFGGGLRETQYF. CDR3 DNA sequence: TGTGCCAGCAGTTTCGGCGGTGGACTCCGAGAGACCCAGTACTTC.

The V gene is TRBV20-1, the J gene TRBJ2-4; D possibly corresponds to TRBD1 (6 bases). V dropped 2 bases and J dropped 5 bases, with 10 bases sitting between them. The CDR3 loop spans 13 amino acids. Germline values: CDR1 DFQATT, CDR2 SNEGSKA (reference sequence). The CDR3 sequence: CSARRDIENIQYF. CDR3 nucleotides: TGCAGTGCTAGAAGGGACATAGAAAACATTCAGTACTTC.

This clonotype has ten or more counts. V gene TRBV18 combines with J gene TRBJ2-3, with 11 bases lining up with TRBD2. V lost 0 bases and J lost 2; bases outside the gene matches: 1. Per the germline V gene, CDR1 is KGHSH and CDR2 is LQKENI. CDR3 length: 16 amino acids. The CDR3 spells CASSPPTSGVTDTQYF. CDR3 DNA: TGTGCCAGCTCACCACCGACTAGCGGGGTCACAGATACGCAGTATTTT.

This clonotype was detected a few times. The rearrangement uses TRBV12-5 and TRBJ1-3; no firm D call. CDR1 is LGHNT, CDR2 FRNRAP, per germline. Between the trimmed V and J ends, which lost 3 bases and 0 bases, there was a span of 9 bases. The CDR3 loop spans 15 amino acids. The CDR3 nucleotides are TGTGCTAGTGGTTTAGGCCGGTTCTCTGGAAACACCATATATTTT. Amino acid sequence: CASGLGRFSGNTIYF.

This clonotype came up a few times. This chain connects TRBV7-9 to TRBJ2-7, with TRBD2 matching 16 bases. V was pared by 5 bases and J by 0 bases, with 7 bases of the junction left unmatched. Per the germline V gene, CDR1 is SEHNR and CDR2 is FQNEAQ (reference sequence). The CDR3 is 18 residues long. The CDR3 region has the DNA TGTGCCAGCAGCCGAGGCGGGACTAGCGGGAGGGCCTCCTACGAGCAGTACTTC. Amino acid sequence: CASSRGGTSGRASYEQYF.

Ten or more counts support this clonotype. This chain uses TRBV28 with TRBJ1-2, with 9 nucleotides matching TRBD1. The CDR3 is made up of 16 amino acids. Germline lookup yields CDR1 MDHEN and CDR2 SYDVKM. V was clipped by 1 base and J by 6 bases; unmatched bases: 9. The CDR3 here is CASSLLRRGQGDGYTF. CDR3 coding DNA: TGTGCCAGCAGTTTATTAAGGCGGGGACAGGGAGATGGCTACACCTTC.